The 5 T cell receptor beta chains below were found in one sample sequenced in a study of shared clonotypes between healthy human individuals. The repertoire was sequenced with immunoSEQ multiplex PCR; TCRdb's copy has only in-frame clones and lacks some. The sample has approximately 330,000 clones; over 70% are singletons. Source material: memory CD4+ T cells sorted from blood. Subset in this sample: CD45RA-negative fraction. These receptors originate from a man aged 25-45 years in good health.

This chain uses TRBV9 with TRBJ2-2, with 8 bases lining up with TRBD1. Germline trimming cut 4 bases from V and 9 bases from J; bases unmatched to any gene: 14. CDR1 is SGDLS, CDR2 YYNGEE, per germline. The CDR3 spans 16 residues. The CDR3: CASSLTGDNLLRELFF. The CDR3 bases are TGTGCCAGCAGCTTGACAGGGGACAACCTTCTAAGGGAGCTGTTTTTT.

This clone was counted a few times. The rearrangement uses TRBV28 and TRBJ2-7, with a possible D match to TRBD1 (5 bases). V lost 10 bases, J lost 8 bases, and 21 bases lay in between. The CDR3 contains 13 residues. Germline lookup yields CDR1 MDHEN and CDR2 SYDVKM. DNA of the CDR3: TGTGCCACCCTTGGGGCAGCTGGCCTCCAGCAGTACTTC. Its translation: CATLGAAGLQQYF.

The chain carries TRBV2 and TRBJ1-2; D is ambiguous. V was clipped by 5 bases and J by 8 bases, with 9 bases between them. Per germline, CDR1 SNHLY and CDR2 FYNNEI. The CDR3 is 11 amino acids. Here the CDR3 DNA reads TGTGCCAGCAGTCCGGACTTGGGCTACACCTTC. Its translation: CASSPDLGYTF.

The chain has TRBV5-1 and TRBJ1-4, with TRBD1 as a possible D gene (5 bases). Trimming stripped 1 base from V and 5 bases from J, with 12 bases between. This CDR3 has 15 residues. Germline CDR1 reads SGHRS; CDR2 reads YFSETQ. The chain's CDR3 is CASSLFGTENEKLFF. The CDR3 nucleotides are TGCGCCAGCAGCTTGTTCGGGACGGAGAATGAAAAACTGTTTTTT. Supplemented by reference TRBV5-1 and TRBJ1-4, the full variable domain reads KAGVTQTPRYLIKTRGQQVTLSCSPISGHRSVSWYQQTPGQGLQFLFEYFSETQRNKGNFPGRFSGRQFSNSRSEMNVSTLELGDSALYLCASSLFGTENEKLFFGSGTQLSVL.

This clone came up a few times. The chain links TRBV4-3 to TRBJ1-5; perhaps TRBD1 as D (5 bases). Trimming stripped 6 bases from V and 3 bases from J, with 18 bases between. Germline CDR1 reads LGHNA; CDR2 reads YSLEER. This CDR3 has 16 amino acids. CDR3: CASRLGVLALNQPQHF. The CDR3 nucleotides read TGCGCCAGCAGGTTGGGGGTTTTAGCGCTCAATCAGCCCCAGCATTTT.